Below are 5 T cell receptor beta chains sequenced from a single sample in a study of CD4 T cells in relation to SARS-CoV-2 and coronaviruses. The unexposed donors gave CD4+ T cells in about 2010-2019, prior to COVID-19. The cells were cultured for less than twelve days before CD4+ T cells were isolated. No antigen is known for these receptors. Assay used: immunoSEQ multiplex PCR; TCRdb lists only in-frame clones, some missing. The sample shows about 26,000 clones, over 60% of them seen only once. The sequencing input was CD4+ T cells from PBMCs, cultured in vitro. The origin of the receptors is a human donor in good health.

V usage is TRBV7-9 and J usage is TRBJ2-6; D might be TRBD1 or TRBD2, each matching 6 bases. The V gene's germline CDR1 is SEHNR and CDR2 FQNEAQ (reference sequence). V dropped 1 base and J dropped 2 bases, with 15 bases sitting between them. The CDR3 extends over 18 amino acids. Here the CDR3 reads CASSLEVRGRPGANVLTF. CDR3 coding DNA: TGTGCCAGCAGCTTAGAGGTCCGGGGGCGGCCTGGGGCCAACGTCCTGACTTTC.

The V and J genes are TRBV29-1 and TRBJ2-3; D call uncertain. CDR1 SQVTM and CDR2 ANQGSEA come from the germline V gene. This CDR3 has 14 amino acids. The germline V and J ends were trimmed by 2 bases and 4 bases, with 13 bases remaining between them. The DNA of the CDR3 is TGCAGCGTTGAAATAGGTTCTGGTGCAGATACGCAGTATTTT. It translates to CSVEIGSGADTQYF.

J is TRBJ1-6 and V is TRBV9; tentative D call: TRBD1 (5 bases). The CDR3 extends over 14 amino acids. Trimming shortened V by 4 bases and J by 7 bases, and 12 bases separated the two germline ends. Germline CDR1 reads SGDLS; CDR2 reads YYNGEE. CDR3 sequence (DNA): TGTGCCAGCAGCACCAGGGATGGGAATTCACCCCTCCACTTT. Amino acids: CASSTRDGNSPLHF.

J is TRBJ2-7 and V is TRBV4-1; possibly TRBD2 for D (6 bases). CDR1 and CDR2 (germline): MGHRA, YSYEKL. Trimming shortened V by 4 bases and J by 4 bases, and 17 bases separated the two germline ends. The CDR3 has 15 amino acids. CDR3 region: CASSRWEPGGYEQYF. The CDR3 coding sequence is TGCGCCAGCAGCCGGTGGGAACCAGGAGGGTACGAGCAGTACTTC.

The rearrangement joins TRBV7-2 to TRBJ2-7, with D unresolved. The CDR3 is 15 amino acids. The ends were cut back, 2 bases at V and 2 bases at J, with 13 bases in the middle. Germline V lookup: CDR1 SGHTA, CDR2 FQGNSA. CDR3 region: CASSLRPADTYEQYF. Here the CDR3 DNA reads TGTGCCAGCAGCTTACGGCCGGCAGACACCTACGAGCAGTACTTC.